These T cell receptor beta chains were read from a single sample in a study of siplizumab effects on memory and regulatory T cells. Only in-frame clones appear in the TCRdb table, and some are missing; sequencing was by immunoSEQ multiplex PCR. The sample comprises approximately 68,000 clones, 75% to 95% of which are singletons, and 25% to 35% rests with the top ten. The source material was CD8+ T cells sorted from blood. These receptors came from a human donor in good health. CDR3s include the opening cysteine and the closing phenylalanine or tryptophan. A D gene is named only where the DNA matches it firmly. The listing skips clone size in some rows; elsewhere it reads once, few, many or a size class.

j_call clone_size v_call d_call cdr3_aa cdr3_nt
TRBJ1-1 . TRBV25-1 . CASSDRTEAFF TGTGCCAGCAGTGATCGGACTGAAGCTTTCTTT
TRBJ1-1 . TRBV6-1 . CASSDFLHNTEAFF TGTGCCAGCAGTGACTTCCTTCACAACACTGAAGCTTTCTTT
TRBJ1-5 . TRBV12-5 . CASGPGVQPQHF TGTGCTAGTGGTCCCGGCGTCCAGCCCCAGCATTTT
TRBJ2-2 . TRBV2 . CASSERLLQGGTGELFF TGTGCCAGCAGTGAAAGGTTGCTACAGGGAGGCACCGGGGAGCTGTTTTTT
TRBJ2-7 . TRBV9 . CASSGGDGREQYF TGTGCCAGCAGCGGGGGGGATGGCCGCGAGCAGTACTTC
TRBJ2-7 . TRBV29-1 . CSVFAGTAYEQYF TGCAGCGTTTTCGCGGGGACAGCATACGAGCAGTACTTC
TRBJ2-1 . TRBV27 TRBD1 CASSLSTGVYNEQFF TGTGCCAGCAGTTTATCCACAGGGGTTTACAATGAGCAGTTCTTC
TRBJ2-7 once TRBV11-2 . CASSPLGSGVEQYF TGTGCCAGCAGCCCGCTAGGGTCTGGGGTCGAGCAGTACTTC
TRBJ2-1 . TRBV9 . CASSVAGSSGGSEQFF TGTGCCAGCAGCGTAGCCGGTTCCAGCGGAGGGTCGGAGCAGTTCTTC
TRBJ2-2 . TRBV6-1 . CASSEIWSGTGELFF TGTGCCAGCAGTGAAATCTGGTCGGGCACCGGGGAGCTGTTTTTT
TRBJ2-7 . TRBV4-2 . CASSQGYGDEQYF TGTGCCAGCAGCCAAGGCTACGGGGACGAGCAGTACTTC
TRBJ2-3 . TRBV19 TRBD2 CASSIWLAGGDTQYF TGTGCCAGTAGTATCTGGCTAGCGGGCGGGGATACGCAGTATTTT
TRBJ1-1 medium-sized TRBV7-3 . CASSLHQGNTEAFF TGTGCCAGCAGCTTACACCAGGGGAACACTGAAGCTTTCTTT
TRBJ2-7 . TRBV5-1 . CASSLFLDSPYEQYF TGCGCCAGCAGCTTGTTTCTGGACAGCCCCTACGAGCAGTACTTC
TRBJ1-1 . TRBV27 . CASSFLPLGGTEAFF TGTGCCAGCAGTTTCCTACCGCTGGGGGGCACTGAAGCTTTCTTT
TRBJ2-7 . TRBV27 . CASSSSGVSYEQYF TGTGCCAGCAGTTCCTCAGGGGTCTCCTACGAGCAGTACTTC
TRBJ2-1 once TRBV19 TRBD2 CASNLGLAGINEQFF TGTGCCAGCAACTTAGGACTAGCGGGCATCAATGAGCAGTTCTTC
TRBJ1-6 . TRBV5-1 . CASSLGVPPLHF TGCGCCAGCAGCTTGGGGGTTCCACCCCTCCACTTT
TRBJ2-7 . TRBV6-5 . CASSYGLTYEQYF TGTGCCAGCAGTTACGGTCTAACCTACGAGCAGTACTTC
TRBJ1-2 few TRBV2 . CASSGSGERLDGYTF TGTGCCAGCAGTGGGTCAGGGGAGCGGCTCGATGGCTACACCTTC
TRBJ2-7 . TRBV7-9 TRBD1 CASSFLDRDPLGQYF TGTGCCAGCAGCTTCTTGGACAGGGACCCCCTTGGGCAGTACTTC
TRBJ2-5 once TRBV12-5 . CASGLGQETQYF TGTGCTAGTGGTTTGGGTCAAGAGACCCAGTACTTC
TRBJ2-2 . TRBV19 . CATQFGLNTGELFF TGTGCCACCCAATTCGGGCTCAACACCGGGGAGCTGTTTTTT
TRBJ2-1 . TRBV29-1 TRBD2 CSVEGLAYNEQFF TGCAGCGTGGAGGGACTAGCGTACAATGAGCAGTTCTTC
TRBJ2-5 . TRBV6-5 . CASSYLRGVETQYF TGTGCCAGCAGTTACCTGAGGGGTGTGGAGACCCAGTACTTC
TRBJ2-7 . TRBV13 . CASSGLANYEQYF TGTGCCAGCAGCGGTCTAGCGAACTACGAGCAGTACTTC
TRBJ2-3 . TRBV27 . CASSPLTGLSTDTQYF TGTGCCAGCAGTCCCTTGACAGGACTGAGTACAGATACGCAGTATTTT
TRBJ1-3 . TRBV5-6 TRBD1 CASSTDRGSGNTIYF TGTGCCAGCAGCACGGACAGGGGCTCTGGAAACACCATATATTTT
TRBJ2-7 . TRBV6-1 . CASSERTSPREEQYF TGTGCCAGCAGTGAACGGACCAGCCCCCGGGAGGAGCAGTACTTC
TRBJ1-2 . TRBV6-6 . CASSYGTLIYGYTF TGTGCCAGCAGTTACGGGACACTAATCTATGGCTACACCTTC
TRBJ2-7 . TRBV6-5 TRBD1 CALGQGGEQYF TGTGCCTTGGGACAGGGGGGCGAGCAGTACTTC
TRBJ1-5 few TRBV19 . CASNPTAGGNQPQHF TGTGCCAGTAACCCGACGGCAGGGGGCAATCAGCCCCAGCATTTT
TRBJ2-7 . TRBV12-5 TRBD1 CATTTVEQGNLEQYF TGTGCTACCACCACGGTGGAACAGGGGAATCTCGAGCAGTACTTC
TRBJ1-2 . TRBV7-8 . CASSWTEGNGYTF TGTGCCAGCAGCTGGACGGAGGGAAATGGCTACACCTTC
TRBJ1-4 . TRBV19 TRBD1 CASSIGGQRGEKLFF TGTGCCAGTAGTATTGGGGGACAGAGGGGTGAAAAACTGTTTTTT
TRBJ2-7 . TRBV2 TRBD2 CANAREGSYEQYF TGTGCCAACGCTCGGGAGGGGTCCTACGAGCAGTACTTC
TRBJ2-1 . TRBV4-2 . CASSQERRAIDEQFF TGTGCCAGCAGCCAAGAGCGGAGGGCCATCGATGAGCAGTTCTTC
TRBJ2-3 . TRBV7-9 TRBD2 CASSLVAGLTDTQYF TGTGCCAGCAGCTTAGTAGCGGGACTTACAGATACGCAGTATTTT
TRBJ2-2 . TRBV21-1 . CASSKDEGPNTGELFF TGTGCCAGCAGCAAAGACGAGGGGCCGAACACCGGGGAGCTGTTTTTT
TRBJ1-2 . TRBV6-5 . CASSYGGEGYTF TGTGCCAGCAGTTACGGGGGAGAAGGCTACACCTTC
TRBJ1-1 . TRBV5-4 . CASSLEGSDMNTEAFF TGTGCCAGCAGCTTGGAAGGGAGTGACATGAACACTGAAGCTTTCTTT
TRBJ2-5 . TRBV20-1 . CSGVWETQYF TGCAGCGGGGTGTGGGAGACCCAGTACTTC
TRBJ2-7 . TRBV7-2 . CASSLIPGTSYEQYF TGTGCCAGCAGCTTAATACCAGGGACCTCCTACGAGCAGTACTTC
TRBJ2-7 . TRBV6-6 TRBD1 CASSRKQGALSYEQYF TGTGCCAGCAGCCGCAAACAGGGGGCCCTCTCCTACGAGCAGTACTTC
TRBJ1-1 . TRBV29-1 . CSVDGGNTEAFF TGCAGCGTTGACGGGGGGAACACTGAAGCTTTCTTT
TRBJ1-2 . TRBV5-6 TRBD1 CASSKDRAFNYGYTF TGTGCCAGCAGCAAAGACAGGGCCTTTAACTATGGCTACACCTTC
TRBJ1-1 . TRBV2 . CASRTWGGDTEAFF TGTGCCAGCAGGACTTGGGGGGGGGACACTGAAGCTTTCTTT
TRBJ2-1 . TRBV5-1 TRBD2 CASSFAGGPVDEQFF TGCGCCAGCAGCTTTGCGGGGGGGCCCGTAGATGAGCAGTTCTTC